A single sample is the source of the 31 T cell receptor beta chains below, sequenced in a study of radiotherapy plus CTLA-4 blockade in lung cancer. Sequencing used immunoSEQ multiplex PCR; TCRdb keeps in-frame clones, though not all of them. The data contain 86,000 or so clones, more than 60% of them singletons. This sample comprised peripheral blood, obtained from a patient treated with radiotherapy plus ipilimumab. The receptors originated from a human donor with non-small cell lung cancer who had a partial response to radiotherapy plus ipilimumab. Some clones in this sample may be carry-over from other donors' samples.

This rearrangement joins TRBV28 to TRBJ2-7, with no clear D. Trimming shortened V by 4 bases and J by 3 bases, and 7 bases separated the two germline ends. Germline V gene sequence: CDR1 MDHEN, CDR2 SYDVKM. The CDR3 covers 12 residues. For the CDR3, the DNA is TGTGCCAGCAGTTCGAGAAACTACGAGCAGTACTTC. Its translation: CASSSRNYEQYF.

CDR3 in DNA: TGTGCCAGCACCCTGACTAGCGGGGGGGCCACCCAGTACTTC. Translated: CASTLTSGGATQYF. This chain connects TRBV2 to TRBJ2-5, with TRBD2 matching 14 bases. CDR1 and CDR2 (germline): SNHLY, FYNNEI. V was pared by 7 bases and J by 8 bases, with 6 bases of the junction left unmatched. This CDR3 spans 14 amino acids.

In its sample, this clone was seen once. J is TRBJ1-6 and V is TRBV6-1; possibly TRBD1 for D (5 bases). CDR3 length: 13 amino acids. Per germline, CDR1 MNHNS and CDR2 SASEGT. Trimming removed 6 bases at V and 4 bases at J, with 7 bases between. CDR3 loop: CASRAGYNSPLHF. The CDR3 region has the DNA TGTGCCAGCAGGGCAGGGTATAATTCACCCCTCCACTTT.

V usage is TRBV7-2 and J usage is TRBJ2-7; TRBD2 aligns across 8 bases. This CDR3 region has 15 residues. From germline, CDR1 is SGHTA and CDR2 FQGNSA. The V gene end was trimmed by 2 bases and the J gene end by 2 bases; junction bases not matched to a gene: 5. Here the CDR3 DNA reads TGTGCCAGCAGCTTACGAACTAGCGGTACCTACGAGCAGTACTTC. Encoded protein: CASSLRTSGTYEQYF.

The V gene is TRBV27, the J gene TRBJ1-6, with 7 positions matching TRBD1. Trimming removed 6 bases from V and 3 bases from J; junction bases left unmatched: 8. This CDR3 is built from 16 residues. Germline assignment: CDR1 MNHEY and CDR2 SMNVEV (reference sequence). CDR3 in DNA: TGTGCCAGCAGGCCTGCCGGGACAGTCTATAATTCACCCCTCCACTTT. It specifies CASRPAGTVYNSPLHF.

This sequence joins TRBV28 and TRBJ1-6, with 10 bases aligning to TRBD1. The CDR3 runs 17 residues. CDR1 is MDHEN and CDR2 is SYDVKM in the germline V gene. Losses at the gene ends were 1 base for V and 4 bases for J; bases not matched to a gene: 4. The CDR3 DNA sequence: TGTGCCAGCAGTTTATACTTGGACAGGGGGTATAATTCACCCCTCCACTTT. Translated: CASSLYLDRGYNSPLHF. Variable domain in full (rest from reference TRBV28 and TRBJ1-6): DVKVTQSSRYLVKRTGEKVFLECVQDMDHENMFWYRQDPGLGLRLIYFSYDVKMKEKGDIPEGYSVSREKKERFSLILESASTNQTSMYLCASSLYLDRGYNSPLHFGNGTRLTVT.

The rearrangement links TRBV10-3 to TRBJ2-7; D is undetermined. V was pared by 3 bases and J by 3 bases, with 3 bases between. The CDR3 loop spans 11 amino acids. The germline gives CDR1 ENHRY, CDR2 SYGVKD. The CDR3 is CAISDLYEQYF. The CDR3 DNA reads TGTGCCATCAGTGACCTCTACGAGCAGTACTTC.

The rearrangement joins TRBV5-4 to TRBJ2-1; 14 positions match TRBD2. The V gene end was trimmed by 4 bases and the J gene end by 7 bases; junction bases not matched to a gene: 4. Germline V gene data show CDR1 as SGHNT and CDR2 as YYREEE (reference sequence). The CDR3 runs 15 residues. This CDR3 reads CASSEGLAGVNEQFF. The DNA for the CDR3 is TGTGCCAGCAGCGAGGGACTAGCGGGAGTAAATGAGCAGTTCTTC.

Only a few counts were recorded for this clone. V usage is TRBV6-5 and J usage is TRBJ2-1, with D maybe TRBD2 (7 bases). The CDR3 covers 14 residues. V gave up 5 bases and J gave up 8 bases, with 16 bases separating them. The germline CDR1 and CDR2 sequences are MNHEY and SVGAGI. CDR3 region: CASSPSRGGDEQFF. The CDR3 region has the DNA TGTGCCAGCAGTCCGAGCAGAGGGGGGGATGAGCAGTTCTTC.

The rearrangement joins TRBV19 to TRBJ1-3; 8 nucleotides line up with TRBD1. The V gene end was trimmed by 8 bases and the J gene end by 2 bases; junction bases not matched to a gene: 5. In germline, CDR1 is LNHDA, CDR2 SQIVND (reference sequence). The CDR3 totals 14 residues. This chain's CDR3 is CASAGTGAGNTIYF. In DNA, the CDR3 is TGTGCCAGTGCCGGGACAGGAGCTGGAAACACCATATATTTT.

The chain has TRBV29-1 and TRBJ1-5; 7 nucleotides agree with TRBD1. With V trimmed by 7 bases and J by 5 bases, 5 bases remained unmatched. Germline V gene lookup returns CDR1 SQVTM and CDR2 ANQGSEA. CDR3 length: 12 amino acids. DNA of the CDR3: TGCAGCGCGGGGGACAGCGATCAGCCCCAGCATTTT. Amino acid sequence: CSAGDSDQPQHF.

This clone was counted once. V usage is TRBV28 and J usage is TRBJ2-3; 10 bases line up with TRBD2. Trimming removed 6 bases from V and 2 bases from J; junction bases left unmatched: 8. The CDR3 consists of 16 residues. The germline gives CDR1 MDHEN, CDR2 SYDVKM. CDR3 sequence reads: CASSRLLAGATDTQYF. The CDR3 coding sequence is TGTGCCAGCAGCCGACTCCTAGCGGGAGCCACAGATACGCAGTATTTT.

This clone was counted only a few times. This chain connects TRBV28 to TRBJ1-5; TRBD1 aligns across 7 bases. The CDR3 totals 13 residues. Unmatched junction bases numbered 3, after V lost 6 bases and J lost 4 bases. Germline V gene data show CDR1 as MDHEN and CDR2 as SYDVKM. The CDR3 sequence is CASRTGVNQPQHF. CDR3 nucleotides: TGTGCCAGCAGAACAGGGGTAAATCAGCCCCAGCATTTT.

J is TRBJ1-1 and V is TRBV6-1, with D uncertain. CDR1 is MNHNS and CDR2 is SASEGT in the germline V gene. With 3 bases removed from V and 0 bases from J, the gap between germline ends came to 20 bases. This CDR3 spans 18 amino acids. CDR3 protein: CASSDPLSGGVMNTEAFF. As DNA, the CDR3 is TGTGCCAGCAGTGATCCCCTCTCAGGCGGGGTAATGAACACTGAAGCTTTCTTT.

The table lists this clone with a count of one. This chain uses TRBV19 with TRBJ2-4; a weak D match, TRBD2 (6 bases). Trimming took off 5 bases at V and 0 bases at J, with 14 bases between the two ends. The CDR3 extends over 16 amino acids. Germline values: CDR1 LNHDA, CDR2 SQIVND (reference sequence). The CDR3 loop is CASSGRDFLAKNIQYF. The CDR3 region has the DNA TGTGCCAGTAGTGGACGGGACTTTCTAGCCAAAAACATTCAGTACTTC.

The chain employs TRBV6-5 and TRBJ1-5; TRBD1 agrees at 9 bases. This CDR3 is 14 amino acids long. The germline V gene encodes CDR1 MNHEY and CDR2 SVGAGI. V lost 6 bases to trimming and J lost 9 bases; unmatched junction nucleotides: 9. This CDR3 is CASSPGTGRGPQHF. In DNA, the CDR3 is TGTGCCAGCAGCCCCGGGACAGGGAGAGGGCCCCAGCATTTT.

V and J are TRBV30 and TRBJ2-7; 10 positions agree with TRBD2. CDR1 is GTSNPN, CDR2 SVGIG, per germline (reference sequence). The CDR3 contains 14 residues. The V segment lost 0 bases and the J segment 4 bases; nucleotides outside the gene matches: 3. DNA of the CDR3: TGTGCCTGGAGTGTAGGACTAGCGGATTACGAGCAGTACTTC. This translates into CAWSVGLADYEQYF.

The chain employs TRBV5-1 and TRBJ2-1, with D unclear. The CDR3 contains 15 residues. Germline CDR1 SGHRS, CDR2 YFSETQ. V lost 4 bases to trimming and J lost 3 bases, with 14 bases between them. CDR3 coding DNA: TGCGCCAGCAGCCTGATAGCTTCCCTCTACAATGAGCAGTTCTTC. Amino acid sequence: CASSLIASLYNEQFF.

The V call is TRBV4-2, the J call TRBJ2-5; maybe TRBD2 (6 bases). Trimming pared 1 base from V and 4 bases from J, leaving 13 bases between. The germline V gene has CDR1 LGHNA and CDR2 YNFKEQ. This CDR3 is built from 15 residues. The CDR3 loop is CASSQAYGGSETQYF. The DNA of the CDR3 is TGTGCCAGCAGCCAAGCTTATGGAGGGTCAGAGACCCAGTACTTC.

The V gene is TRBV25-1, the J gene TRBJ1-5; TRBD1 aligns across 7 bases. Germline lookup yields CDR1 MGHDK and CDR2 SYGVNS. The V and J ends lost 7 bases and 7 bases, in that order; junction bases with no gene match: 7. This CDR3 spans 13 amino acids. The CDR3 region is CASTRQGWQPQHF. The DNA for the CDR3 is TGTGCCAGCACCAGACAGGGATGGCAGCCCCAGCATTTT.

The V call is TRBV29-1, the J call TRBJ2-3; D possibly corresponds to TRBD2 (6 bases). Germline CDR1 is SQVTM and CDR2 is ANQGSEA. This CDR3 has 16 amino acids. V was trimmed by 5 bases and J by 1 base, leaving 19 bases between them. The CDR3 nucleotides are TGCAGCGTTCACCCCGGTGGAGGGTTACGCACAGATACGCAGTATTTT. Translation: CSVHPGGGLRTDTQYF.

The CDR3 loop is CATSTSTGSYSGNTIYF. CDR3 sequence (DNA): TGTGCCACCAGCACTTCTACAGGGTCTTACTCTGGAAACACCATATATTTT. This chain links TRBV15 with TRBJ1-3; D possibly corresponds to TRBD1 (6 bases). The CDR3 consists of 17 residues. Looked up from germline, CDR1 is LNHNV and CDR2 is YYDKDF (reference sequence). The V end was cut by 4 bases, the J end by 0 bases, with 16 bases between.

The rearrangement uses TRBV6-1 and TRBJ2-5; TRBD2 might be the D (6 bases). TRBJ2-7 matches the DNA end more closely, so the J call is doubtful. CDR3 length: 12 amino acids. In germline, CDR1 is MNHNS, CDR2 SASEGT. Here the CDR3 reads CASNPGVYEQYF. The CDR3 DNA reads TGTGCCAGCAACCCGGGGGTCTACGAGCAGTACTTC.

V is TRBV9 and J is TRBJ1-3, with D perhaps TRBD1 (6 bases). The CDR3 length is 17 residues. The V gene lost 0 bases and the J gene lost 3 bases, with 16 bases spanning the gap. Germline values: CDR1 SGDLS, CDR2 YYNGEE. The CDR3 loop reads CASSVDGRGTSGNTIYF. In DNA form, the CDR3 reads TGTGCCAGCAGCGTAGATGGGAGGGGGACAAGTGGAAACACCATATATTTT.

This rearrangement joins TRBV19 to TRBJ1-2; D gene uncertain. Germline CDR1 and CDR2: LNHDA and SQIVND (reference sequence). V lost 8 bases and J 4 bases, leaving 14 bases between the germline ends. This CDR3 has 13 amino acids. The CDR3 here is CASHPPGSYGYTF. For the CDR3, the DNA is TGTGCCAGTCACCCCCCGGGGTCCTATGGCTACACCTTC.

This clone was seen a handful of times. The rearrangement links TRBV2 to TRBJ2-3; no definite D call. Germline assignment: CDR1 SNHLY and CDR2 FYNNEI. Trimming took off 1 base at V and 1 base at J, with 12 bases between the two ends. The CDR3 extends over 16 amino acids. The CDR3 DNA sequence: TGTGCCAGCAGTGAAGGCCGGGTCCCACGCACAGATACGCAGTATTTT. Translating it yields CASSEGRVPRTDTQYF.

The CDR3, as DNA: TGTGCCAGCAGCGGCAGAAGGACAGGGCCGCATGAAAAACTGTTTTTT. Its protein product is CASSGRRTGPHEKLFF. The chain uses TRBV11-2 and TRBJ1-4, with 8 bases matching TRBD1. This CDR3 comprises 16 residues. With 5 bases clipped from V and 6 bases from J, the junction kept 11 bases outside the gene matches. Germline V CDR1 and CDR2: SGHAT, FQNNGV.

The chain carries TRBV28 and TRBJ1-5; a possible D gene is TRBD1 (6 bases). Trimming stripped 7 bases from V and 3 bases from J, with 16 bases between. Germline CDR1 MDHEN, CDR2 SYDVKM. CDR3 length: 15 amino acids. The CDR3 coding sequence is TGTGCCAGCACCCCTTCGAGACAGGTCAATCAGCCCCAGCATTTT. Translating gives CASTPSRQVNQPQHF.

The rearrangement uses TRBV18 and TRBJ2-1; TRBD2 might be the D (5 bases). The germline CDR1 and CDR2 sequences are KGHSH and LQKENI. V lost 0 bases and J lost 4, with 10 bases in between. The CDR3 is made up of 15 amino acids. Here the CDR3 reads CASSPPSEGYNEQFF. As DNA, the CDR3 is TGTGCCAGCTCACCACCGAGTGAGGGTTACAATGAGCAGTTCTTC.

This chain links TRBV7-2 with TRBJ2-1; 9 positions agree with TRBD2. The CDR3 covers 17 residues. The V gene's germline CDR1 is SGHTA and CDR2 FQGNSA. Unmatched junction bases numbered 11, after V lost 1 base and J lost 7 bases. The CDR3 DNA reads as TGTGCCAGCAGCTTAGTCAGCGGGGGGAAATTGTATAATGAGCAGTTCTTC. It translates to CASSLVSGGKLYNEQFF.

The V call is TRBV14, the J call TRBJ2-1, with TRBD2 identical over 9 bases. The germline CDR1 and CDR2 sequences are SGHDN and FVKESK. Unmatched junction bases numbered 7, after V lost 3 bases and J lost 4 bases. This CDR3 has 16 amino acids. The CDR3 DNA is TGTGCCAGCAGCCACCCCCAGACTAGCGGTTACAATGAGCAGTTCTTC. It codes for CASSHPQTSGYNEQFF.